These 23 T cell receptor beta chains share one sample of origin, sequenced in a study of T cell responses to AZD1222 COVID-19 vaccine. Profiling relied on immunoSEQ multiplex PCR, and the TCRdb table lists in-frame clones only, not all of them. Found here are fewer than 130,000 clones, around 94% of them singletons; the top ten hold around 2%. This material consisted of peripheral blood, taken on day 0 of AZD1222 vaccination. Receptors were obtained from an adult in good health.

This clone has only one observation. V usage is TRBV7-9 and J usage is TRBJ2-7; D gene ambiguous. Germline V gene sequence: CDR1 SEHNR, CDR2 FQNEAQ (reference sequence). Trimming cost V 0 bases and J 5 bases, with 5 bases left between them. This CDR3 is built from 12 residues. The DNA of the CDR3 is TGTGCCAGCAGCTTAGCCCGGAACGAGCAGTACTTC. It translates to CASSLARNEQYF. The full variable domain, completed using reference TRBV7-9 and TRBJ2-7, is DTGVSQNPRHKITKRGQNVTFRCDPISEHNRLYWYRQTLGQGPEFLTYFQNEAQLEKSRLLSDRFSAERPKGSFSTLEIQRTEQGDSAMYLCASSLARNEQYFGPGTRLTVT.

The rearrangement links TRBV7-3 to TRBJ2-2; D is possibly TRBD1 or TRBD2 (6 bases each). V gave up 2 bases and J gave up 4 bases, with 11 bases separating them. Germline V gene lookup returns CDR1 SGHTA and CDR2 FQGTGA. The CDR3 contains 15 residues. CDR3 protein: CASSLGGPLTGELFF. The DNA of the CDR3 is TGTGCCAGCAGCTTAGGGGGGCCGCTCACCGGGGAGCTGTTTTTT.

V is TRBV11-1 and J is TRBJ2-3; 13 nucleotides line up with TRBD2. J was trimmed by 5 bases and V by 2 bases; bases with no gene match: 1. From germline, CDR1 is SGHAT and CDR2 FQDESV (reference sequence). This CDR3 region has 15 residues. In DNA, the CDR3 is TGTGCCAGCAGCTTAAGACTAGCGGGAGGAGATACGCAGTATTTT. It codes for CASSLRLAGGDTQYF.

This clone was recorded once. The chain joins TRBV6-2 or TRBV6-3 to TRBJ1-6, with 11 bases matching TRBD1. Unmatched junction bases numbered 4, after V lost 6 bases and J lost 3 bases. The CDR3 runs to 16 residues. The V gene's germline CDR1 is MNHEY and CDR2 SVGEGT. CDR3 coding DNA: TGTGCCAGCAGCTCCGGGACAGGGGGCTATAATTCACCCCTCCACTTT. Translated, it gives CASSSGTGGYNSPLHF.

This chain links TRBV14 with TRBJ2-3; D tentatively reads TRBD1 or TRBD2 (5 bases each). CDR3 length: 13 amino acids. The germline CDR1 and CDR2 sequences are SGHDN and FVKESK. V was cut by 6 bases and J by 1 base, with 8 bases left in between. The CDR3 reads CASRGTGTDTQYF. The CDR3 DNA follows: TGTGCCAGCAGGGGGACCGGCACAGATACGCAGTATTTT.

The rearrangement links TRBV7-6 to TRBJ2-3; TRBD1 matches at 8 bases. The CDR3 sequence is 16 residues long. Germline loops: CDR1 SGHVS, CDR2 FNYEAQ. J gave up 2 bases and V 5 bases, and 9 bases lay outside the gene matches. The CDR3 here is CASSLGMDRDTDTQYF. CDR3 coding DNA: TGTGCCAGCAGCCTGGGTATGGACAGGGACACAGATACGCAGTATTTT.

The CDR3 nucleotides read TGTGCCAGCAGCTTGGATTCAACTAATGAAAAACTGTTTTTT. This gives the protein CASSLDSTNEKLFF. This rearrangement joins TRBV6-4 to TRBJ1-4; no clear D. This CDR3 region has 14 residues. The ends were cut back, 6 bases at V and 0 bases at J, with 8 bases in the middle. The germline V gene has CDR1 MRHNA and CDR2 SNTAGT.

The J gene is TRBJ1-1, the V gene TRBV7-3; no clear D gene. CDR1 and CDR2 from the germline V gene are SGHTA and FQGTGA. V dropped 1 base and J dropped 1 base, with 4 bases sitting between them. This CDR3 contains 13 residues. The CDR3 region has the DNA TGTGCCAGCAGCTTAAGACAGAACACTGAAGCTTTCTTT. Translated: CASSLRQNTEAFF.

The chain is built from TRBV4-3 and TRBJ1-4; D is ambiguous. The CDR3 has 16 amino acids. CDR1 and CDR2 (germline): LGHNA, YSLEER. Trimming left V 0 bases short and J 5 bases short, with 13 bases between. CDR3: CASSQDPVRVNEKLFF. The CDR3, as DNA: TGCGCCAGCAGCCAAGATCCCGTGCGAGTGAATGAAAAACTGTTTTTT.

The chain has TRBV15 and TRBJ1-5; 9 bases are a match to TRBD1. CDR1 is LNHNV and CDR2 is YYDKDF in the germline V gene (reference sequence). The CDR3 extends over 17 amino acids. With 1 base clipped from V and 7 bases from J, the junction kept 11 bases outside the gene matches. Written as DNA, the CDR3 is TGTGCCACCAGCAGAGGTGGTTGGACAGGGGTCGGACAGCCCCAGCATTTT. It yields the protein CATSRGGWTGVGQPQHF.

The chain joins TRBV6-5 to TRBJ2-3, with 7 bases fitting TRBD1. This CDR3 is built from 14 residues. After removal of 5 bases from V and 7 bases from J, the junction contained 9 bases not matched to a gene. Germline CDR1 and CDR2: MNHEY and SVGAGI. The CDR3 DNA follows: TGTGCCAGCAGTCCGACAGGGCGAGGAAATACGCAGTATTTT. Translation: CASSPTGRGNTQYF.

The chain links TRBV7-8 to TRBJ1-1; D is uncertain. Germline V lookup: CDR1 SGHVS, CDR2 FQNEAQ. The CDR3 has 13 residues. V dropped 1 base and J dropped 5 bases, with 8 bases sitting between them. For the CDR3, the DNA is TGTGCCAGCAGCTTAGGTCTTACTACTGAAGCTTTCTTT. This codes for CASSLGLTTEAFF.

This clone was recorded only once. The gene calls are TRBV7-9 and TRBJ1-3; D is ambiguous. Between the trimmed V and J ends, which lost 3 bases and 0 bases, there was a span of 9 bases. The germline V gene has CDR1 SEHNR and CDR2 FQNEAQ (reference sequence). This CDR3 is 15 amino acids long. The CDR3 loop reads CASSFRASSGNTIYF. CDR3 DNA: TGTGCCAGCAGCTTTCGGGCCTCCTCTGGAAACACCATATATTTT. Combining the CDR3 with reference TRBV7-9 and TRBJ1-3 gives the whole variable domain DTGVSQNPRHKITKRGQNVTFRCDPISEHNRLYWYRQTLGQGPEFLTYFQNEAQLEKSRLLSDRFSAERPKGSFSTLEIQRTEQGDSAMYLCASSFRASSGNTIYFGEGSWLTVV.

The genes are TRBV30 and TRBJ1-1; no firm D call. Germline V CDR1 and CDR2: GTSNPN, SVGIG (reference sequence). The CDR3 is 13 amino acids. Trimming cost V 4 bases and J 4 bases, with 13 bases left between them. The CDR3: CAWTGRRSTEAFF. CDR3 DNA sequence: TGTGCCTGGACCGGGAGGCGGTCCACTGAAGCTTTCTTT.

The rearrangement links TRBV14 to TRBJ1-2; D is possibly TRBD1 (5 bases). The V end lost 9 bases, the J end lost 2 bases, and 10 bases lay between the germline ends. This CDR3 has 12 residues. Germline V lookup: CDR1 SGHDN, CDR2 FVKESK. The CDR3, as DNA: TGTGCCAGTGGGGCGGGAAACTATGGCTACACCTTC. Amino acid sequence: CASGAGNYGYTF.

This chain links TRBV28 with TRBJ1-5; a weak D match, TRBD1 (5 bases). Trimming pared 2 bases from V and 0 bases from J, leaving 17 bases between. In germline, CDR1 is MDHEN, CDR2 SYDVKM. The CDR3 spans 18 residues. CDR3 region: CASSLPGTESYSNQPQHF. Written as DNA, the CDR3 is TGTGCCAGCAGTTTACCCGGGACCGAAAGTTATAGCAATCAGCCCCAGCATTTT.

The chain has TRBV5-6 and TRBJ1-2, with TRBD1 as a possible D gene (5 bases). The CDR3 has 16 residues. V lost 0 bases and J lost 3, with 15 bases in between. CDR1 SGHDT and CDR2 YYEEEE come from the germline V gene. CDR3 sequence: CASSLASGAQDYGYTF. In DNA, the CDR3 is TGTGCCAGCAGCTTGGCCTCCGGGGCACAGGACTATGGCTACACCTTC. The variable domain in full, with the rest retrieved from reference TRBV5-6 and TRBJ1-2, is DAGVTQSPTHLIKTRGQQVTLRCSPKSGHDTVSWYQQALGQGPQFIFQYYEEEERQRGNFPDRFSGHQFPNYSSELNVNALLLGDSALYLCASSLASGAQDYGYTFGSGTRLTVV.

This chain links TRBV7-8 with TRBJ2-3; TRBD1 aligns across 7 bases. V shed 3 bases and J 4 bases; nucleotides not matched to a gene: 10. The germline V gene encodes CDR1 SGHVS and CDR2 FQNEAQ. The CDR3 has 16 amino acids. The CDR3: CASSLMGQPVPDTQYF. CDR3 sequence (DNA): TGTGCCAGCAGCTTGATGGGACAGCCAGTCCCAGATACGCAGTATTTT.

The gene calls are TRBV3-1 (or the pseudogene TRBV3-2) and TRBJ2-1, with D possibly called TRBD1 or TRBD2 (5 bases each). The V gene's germline CDR1 is LGHDT and CDR2 YNNKEL (reference sequence). CDR3 length equals 17 residues. V lost 0 bases to trimming and J lost 6 bases, with 18 bases between them. For the CDR3, the DNA is TGTGCCAGCAGCCAAGATCATGGGGGTTGGGCATTCAATGAGCAGTTCTTC. It encodes CASSQDHGGWAFNEQFF.

The V call is TRBV6-5, the J call TRBJ2-7; no clear D gene. The CDR3 spans 11 residues. Germline V lookup: CDR1 MNHEY, CDR2 SVGAGI. V lost 10 bases and J lost 3, with 10 bases in between. This CDR3 is CATSLSYEQYF. In DNA, the CDR3 is TGTGCCACCTCCCTAAGCTACGAGCAGTACTTC.

As DNA, the CDR3 is TGCGCCAGCGGGGACAGTTCTAACTATGGCTACACCTTC. Amino acids: CASGDSSNYGYTF. The chain carries TRBV5-1 and TRBJ1-2, with 7 bases matching TRBD1. The J segment lost 0 bases and the V segment lost 7 bases, leaving 3 bases of the junction unmatched. CDR3 length equals 13 residues. Germline V gene lookup returns CDR1 SGHRS and CDR2 YFSETQ. Drawing the rest from reference TRBV5-1 and TRBJ1-2, the complete variable domain is KAGVTQTPRYLIKTRGQQVTLSCSPISGHRSVSWYQQTPGQGLQFLFEYFSETQRNKGNFPGRFSGRQFSNSRSEMNVSTLELGDSALYLCASGDSSNYGYTFGSGTRLTVV.

The gene calls are TRBV10-1 and TRBJ2-7; D is unresolved. The CDR3 sequence is 16 residues long. Trimming took 5 bases from V and 2 from J, leaving 19 bases between them. CDR1 WNHNN and CDR2 SYGVQD come from the germline V gene (reference sequence). The CDR3 DNA reads TGCGCCAGCAGTCCGACGACACTCGGTCGGGCCTACGAGCAGTACTTC. Protein: CASSPTTLGRAYEQYF.

The chain couples TRBV28 to TRBJ1-6; D not resolved. CDR1 is MDHEN, CDR2 SYDVKM, per germline. Trimming took off 2 bases at V and 7 bases at J, with 9 bases between the two ends. There are 14 residues in the CDR3. As DNA, the CDR3 is TGTGCCAGCAGTTTAAGGCATCCCAATTCACCCCTCCACTTT. This codes for CASSLRHPNSPLHF.